Shown below are 28 T cell receptor beta chains from a single sample sequenced in a study of identical twins (dated by TCRdb to about 2016). The library was made by 5' RACE. Sequencing used an Illumina HiSeq 2000. TCRdb handled the public reads itself, with Q25 trimming in fastp and clone calling in MiXCR, and kept productive beta chains. Every entry covers one CDR3 protein and lists the most common genes and DNA from its rows. In this sample the table shows over 500,000 distinct CDR3 sequences, roughly a fifth of which occur a single time. Clones ranked in the top ten supply about 0.93% of the sample. These data also formed part of another study, on T cells expressing NK-cell markers.

The material sequenced was CD4+ T cells sorted from blood. The source is a woman between 18 and 29 years old in good health.

The V call is TRBV7-6, the J call TRBJ2-1; D perhaps matches TRBD2 (5 bases). Trimming removed 0 bases from V and 4 bases from J, with 13 bases in between. The CDR3 is 16 residues long. The germline CDR1 and CDR2 sequences are SGHVS and FNYEAQ. CDR3 protein: CASSLAGRAGYNEQFF. CDR3 coding DNA: TGTGCCAGCAGCTTAGCTGGGAGAGCCGGGTACAATGAGCAGTTCTTC.

This clonotype has at least ten counts. V and J are TRBV6-6 and TRBJ2-1, with no clear D. The CDR3 spans 11 residues. Germline V gene sequence: CDR1 MNHNY, CDR2 SVGAGI (reference sequence). Deletions cut 5 bases from V and 5 bases from J, with 4 bases between. The CDR3 nucleotides read TGTGCCAGCAGTGGCGACAATGAGCAGTTCTTC. Translating gives CASSGDNEQFF.

Only a few counts were recorded for this clonotype. The chain employs TRBV18 and TRBJ2-1; D ambiguous. Trimming shortened V by 2 bases and J by 2 bases, and 10 bases separated the two germline ends. CDR1 KGHSH and CDR2 LQKENI come from the germline V gene. The CDR3 has 15 amino acids. CDR3 coding DNA: TGTGCCAGCTCACCAGGGATTGTCGCCTACAATGAGCAGTTCTTC. Amino acid sequence: CASSPGIVAYNEQFF.

The chain joins TRBV27 to TRBJ2-5; 9 bases fit TRBD2. The CDR3 consists of 15 residues. Germline CDR1 is MNHEY and CDR2 is SMNVEV (reference sequence). After removal of 3 bases from V and 4 bases from J, the junction contained 6 bases not matched to a gene. The CDR3 is CASSLTTSGSETQYF. The CDR3 bases are TGTGCCAGCAGTTTGACTACTAGCGGGTCAGAGACCCAGTACTTC.

The DNA for the CDR3 is TGTGCCAGTGGAAGAGGAAACACCATATATTTT. Its protein is CASGRGNTIYF. This chain links TRBV6-5 with TRBJ1-3; unclear D gene. The CDR3 length is 11 residues. Germline V lookup: CDR1 MNHEY, CDR2 SVGAGI. V dropped 9 bases and J dropped 4 bases, with 7 bases sitting between them.

In its sample, this clonotype was seen many times. The gene calls are TRBV10-2 and TRBJ2-3; D remains ambiguous. CDR3 length: 12 amino acids. CDR1 WSHSY and CDR2 SAAADI come from the germline V gene. Trimming removed 9 bases at V and 2 bases at J, with 9 bases between. The CDR3 DNA reads TGCGCCAGTAGGGTGGACACAGATACGCAGTATTTT. The encoded protein is CASRVDTDTQYF.

This clonotype has just a few counts. The rearrangement joins TRBV5-1 to TRBJ2-7; D is uncertain. In germline, CDR1 is SGHRS, CDR2 YFSETQ. V was cut by 1 base and J by 8 bases, with 10 bases left in between. There are 12 residues in the CDR3. This CDR3 reads CASSLKEGKQYF. The CDR3 region has the DNA TGCGCCAGCAGCTTGAAGGAAGGAAAGCAGTACTTC. Full variable domain (missing parts from reference TRBV5-1 and TRBJ2-7): KAGVTQTPRYLIKTRGQQVTLSCSPISGHRSVSWYQQTPGQGLQFLFEYFSETQRNKGNFPGRFSGRQFSNSRSEMNVSTLELGDSALYLCASSLKEGKQYFGPGTRLTVT.

This clonotype was counted only a few times. The CDR3 nucleotides are TGTGCCAGCAGCTTAGGTGTTGGACAGCAAAACTATGGCTACACCTTC. Translation gives CASSLGVGQQNYGYTF. The chain links TRBV7-8 to TRBJ1-2; TRBD1 is a possible D gene (6 bases). Germline V lookup: CDR1 SGHVS, CDR2 FQNEAQ. CDR3 length: 16 amino acids. V was trimmed by 1 base and J by 2 bases, leaving 14 bases between them.

The table lists this clonotype with a few counts. Here the CDR3 DNA reads TGCAGTGCTAGAGACCCTAGCGGGAGCGTAGATACGCAGTATTTT. This gives the protein CSARDPSGSVDTQYF. The chain uses TRBV20-1 and TRBJ2-3; 10 bases align to TRBD2. Germline-derived CDR1 and CDR2 are DFQATT and SNEGSKA (reference sequence). The V segment lost 0 bases and the J segment 5 bases; nucleotides outside the gene matches: 5. The CDR3 consists of 15 residues.

The J gene is TRBJ2-1, the V gene TRBV6-5; 12 nucleotides match TRBD2. After removal of 4 bases from V and 7 bases from J, the junction contained 8 bases not matched to a gene. The CDR3 extends over 16 amino acids. Germline CDR1 reads MNHEY; CDR2 reads SVGAGI. This chain's CDR3 is CASSSYASGRGNEQFF. CDR3 nucleotide sequence: TGTGCCAGCAGTTCCTATGCTAGCGGGAGGGGGAATGAGCAGTTCTTC.

Many counts were recorded for this clonotype. This chain uses TRBV20-1 with TRBJ2-1; 7 nucleotides align to TRBD2. Germline trimming cut 6 bases from V and 0 bases from J; bases unmatched to any gene: 5. In germline, CDR1 is DFQATT, CDR2 SNEGSKA (reference sequence). There are 14 residues in the CDR3. The CDR3 sequence: CSALGRSSYNEQFF. Written as DNA, the CDR3 is TGCAGTGCGCTCGGGAGGAGCTCCTACAATGAGCAGTTCTTC.

This clonotype was picked up one time. V is TRBV20-1 and J is TRBJ2-6; D perhaps matches TRBD2 (6 bases). V was pared by 5 bases and J by 1 base, with 24 bases between. CDR3 length: 19 amino acids. Germline CDR1 DFQATT, CDR2 SNEGSKA (reference sequence). CDR3 nucleotides: TGCAGTGCTTCACGCCTCGGGACTGTCTTAAGGTCTGGGGCCAACGTCCTGACTTTC. This gives the protein CSASRLGTVLRSGANVLTF.

The CDR3 region has the DNA TGTGCCAGCAGTATCGGGTCAGCCAAAAACATTCAGTACTTC. Protein product: CASSIGSAKNIQYF. The chain employs TRBV12-3 or TRBV12-4 and TRBJ2-4; no firm D call. This CDR3 is built from 14 residues. The V end lost 5 bases, the J end lost 0 bases, and 8 bases lay between the germline ends.

The chain recombines TRBV7-9 with TRBJ2-1; 7 bases are a match to TRBD1. V trimming: 5 bases; J trimming: 10 bases; junction bases outside the gene matches: 11. The CDR3 contains 14 residues. In germline, CDR1 is SEHNR, CDR2 FQNEAQ (reference sequence). The CDR3 nucleotides read TGTGCCAGCAGCGTCGGGACAGCCGTTGAGGAGCAGTTCTTC. It specifies CASSVGTAVEEQFF.

This chain uses TRBV9 with TRBJ2-5; 10 positions match TRBD2. Per the germline V gene, CDR1 is SGDLS and CDR2 is YYNGEE. The junction had 4 bases not matched to a gene; V was cut back by 0 bases and J by 5 bases. The CDR3 has 15 amino acids. CDR3 residues: CASSVDSGGRETQYF. CDR3 bases: TGTGCCAGCAGCGTAGATAGCGGGGGGAGGGAGACCCAGTACTTC.

This sequence joins TRBV20-1 and TRBJ2-7; TRBD2 might be the D (6 bases). There are 16 residues in the CDR3. Trimming shortened V by 3 bases and J by 6 bases, and 24 bases separated the two germline ends. The V gene's germline CDR1 is DFQATT and CDR2 SNEGSKA (reference sequence). Here the CDR3 DNA reads TGCAGTGCTAGTCATAGGAGGCTAGCGAAGGGGAGCGAGCAGTACTTC. It is translated as CSASHRRLAKGSEQYF.

For the CDR3, the DNA is TGCAGTGCTAACTTGGTAATACGCACAGATACGCAGTATTTT. It is translated as CSANLVIRTDTQYF. The J gene is TRBJ2-3, the V gene TRBV20-1; the D is unclear. The CDR3 is 14 residues long. Trimming stripped 4 bases from V and 1 base from J, with 12 bases between. The germline V gene has CDR1 DFQATT and CDR2 SNEGSKA (reference sequence).

This clonotype was counted between two and nine times. The CDR3: CASSLGDRGHQETQYF. The DNA for the CDR3 is TGCGCCAGCAGCTTGGGGGACAGGGGGCACCAAGAGACCCAGTACTTC. V and J are TRBV5-1 and TRBJ2-5; 12 positions match TRBD1. This CDR3 spans 16 amino acids. The germline gives CDR1 SGHRS, CDR2 YFSETQ. V was clipped by 0 bases and J by 0 bases; unmatched bases: 0.

The chain carries TRBV12-3 or TRBV12-4 and TRBJ2-6; the match to TRBD1 covers 10 bases. Trimming cost V 3 bases and J 6 bases; bases outside gene matches: 5. The CDR3 is 16 amino acids. The DNA for the CDR3 is TGTGCCAGCAGTTTGGGACAGGGGTACTTGGCCAACGTCCTGACTTTC. The encoded protein is CASSLGQGYLANVLTF.

This clonotype has only a few counts. The chain has TRBV7-9 and TRBJ2-1; possibly TRBD2 for D (6 bases). CDR1 and CDR2 from the germline V gene are SEHNR and FQNEAQ (reference sequence). The CDR3 consists of 17 residues. V lost 1 base and J lost 4, with 17 bases in between. In nucleotides, the CDR3 is TGTGCCAGCAGCTTAGGGGGACGGGAGTGGTCTTACAATGAGCAGTTCTTC. Its protein product is CASSLGGREWSYNEQFF.

The gene calls are TRBV6-1 and TRBJ2-7; 11 positions agree with TRBD2. Per the germline V gene, CDR1 is MNHNS and CDR2 is SASEGT. This CDR3 comprises 15 residues. Germline trimming cut 7 bases from V and 4 bases from J; bases unmatched to any gene: 9. The DNA for the CDR3 is TGTGCCAGCAACGAACCGGGACTAGCGGTGTACGAGCAGTACTTC. Its translation is CASNEPGLAVYEQYF.

This chain uses TRBV20-1 with TRBJ1-2, with TRBD1 as a possible D gene (6 bases). The germline gives CDR1 DFQATT, CDR2 SNEGSKA (reference sequence). Trimming pared 0 bases from V and 6 bases from J, leaving 8 bases between. The CDR3 runs to 12 residues. This CDR3 is CSAREGAHGYTF. DNA for the CDR3: TGCAGTGCTAGAGAGGGGGCTCATGGCTACACCTTC.

There are a few counts of this clonotype. The J gene is TRBJ2-6, the V gene TRBV7-9; TRBD1 aligns across 7 bases. Germline V gene sequence: CDR1 SEHNR, CDR2 FQNEAQ (reference sequence). J was trimmed by 2 bases and V by 4 bases; bases with no gene match: 5. The length of the CDR3 is 16 residues. The CDR3 sequence: CASSYTGVPGANVLTF. The DNA for the CDR3 is TGTGCCAGCAGCTATACAGGGGTTCCTGGGGCCAACGTCCTGACTTTC.

This clonotype was observed a handful of times. This chain joins TRBV11-2 and TRBJ2-1; tentatively, D is TRBD1 (6 bases). The V gene's germline CDR1 is SGHAT and CDR2 FQNNGV. V lost 8 bases to trimming and J lost 3 bases, with 17 bases between them. The CDR3 consists of 15 residues. The CDR3 coding sequence is TGTGCCAGCGGCACGACAGGAGCGCGCTACAATGAGCAGTTCTTC. Translating it yields CASGTTGARYNEQFF. Full variable domain (remainder filled in from reference TRBV11-2 and TRBJ2-1): EAGVAQSPRYKIIEKRQSVAFWCNPISGHATLYWYQQILGQGPKLLIQFQNNGVVDDSQLPKDRFSAERLKGVDSTLKIQPAKLEDSAVYLCASGTTGARYNEQFFGPGTRLTVL.

V usage is TRBV20-1 and J usage is TRBJ2-7; TRBD2 agrees at 7 bases. The V segment lost 6 bases and the J segment 5 bases; nucleotides outside the gene matches: 16. The CDR3 runs 15 residues. CDR1 is DFQATT, CDR2 SNEGSKA, per germline (reference sequence). This CDR3 reads CSAIPVGGGRDEQYF. The CDR3, as DNA: TGCAGTGCCATCCCAGTGGGGGGAGGGAGGGACGAGCAGTACTTC.

This clonotype was found a few times. This chain joins TRBV14 and TRBJ2-7; tentatively, D is TRBD1 (6 bases). The germline V gene encodes CDR1 SGHDN and CDR2 FVKESK. V lost 1 base, J lost 8 bases, and 12 bases lay in between. There are 13 residues in the CDR3. As DNA, the CDR3 is TGTGCCAGCAGCCAAGTTCCGACAGGCCAGCAGTACTTC. It translates to CASSQVPTGQQYF.

The gene calls are TRBV20-1 and TRBJ2-7; 8 bases are a match to TRBD1. The V and J ends lost 3 bases and 3 bases, in that order; junction bases with no gene match: 4. The CDR3 sequence is 13 residues long. Germline CDR1 and CDR2: DFQATT and SNEGSKA (reference sequence). This CDR3 reads CSASQGAYYEQYF. CDR3 nucleotides: TGCAGTGCTAGTCAGGGGGCCTACTACGAGCAGTACTTC.

This clonotype turned up a few times. The rearrangement uses TRBV12-3 or TRBV12-4 and TRBJ2-1; 12 bases are a match to TRBD1. V dropped 7 bases and J dropped 10; count of bases not matched to a gene: 8. The CDR3 totals 14 residues. Here the CDR3 DNA reads TGTGCCAGCACCCGAGGGACAGGGGGCAGGGAGCAGTTCTTC. Its translation is CASTRGTGGREQFF.